This entry is about one TCR beta chain. The antigen remains undetermined. The approximately 120-subject validation cohort, separate from the approximately 670-subject first cohort, included the donors. This entry comes from a study of cytomegalovirus exposure and HLA in healthy donors. Study-level background: The same platform used for the approximately 670 first-cohort repertoires was also used for the 95 to 150 validation repertoires, as a later analysis reported. The study, taken as a whole, reports: Subsequent analysis found a tendency for first-cohort TCR clusters to co-occur within the 100 to 150 validation repertoires. The authors listed 164 TCR beta chains as cytomegalovirus-associated.

This CDR3 has 14 amino acids. The germline V gene encodes CDR1 SQVTM and CDR2 ANQGSEA. Trimming stripped 0 bases from V and 4 bases from J, with 11 bases between. Only in-frame clones appear in the TCRdb table, and some are missing; sequencing was by immunoSEQ multiplex PCR. The sample lists roughly 180,000 clones, around nine tenths seen once, with 7.2% in the top ten. V gene TRBV29-1 combines with J gene TRBJ2-3; D not certain. The sample was PBMCs. This sequence was found in a young man in good health and CMV-seropositive. The CDR3 DNA reads as TGCAGCGTTGAAGATCCCACGGTGTCAGATACGCAGTATTTT. Its protein product is CSVEDPTVSDTQYF.